This TCR beta chain was captured by sequencing in a study of lymphopenia after photon versus proton radiotherapy. Germline CDR1 is SGHVS and CDR2 is FQNEAQ. The CDR3 has 14 amino acids. Germline trimming cut 3 bases from V and 5 bases from J; bases unmatched to any gene: 4. Assay used: immunoSEQ multiplex PCR; TCRdb lists only in-frame clones, some missing. Of approximately 150,000 clones listed, 70% to 90% were seen once; the top ten hold around 5.1%. Here the sequenced sample was peripheral blood, taken from a patient treated with photon-based radiotherapy. The chain recombines TRBV7-8 with TRBJ1-5; 7 bases agree with TRBD1. The TCR was taken from a man aged 45-65 years with gastric cancer. The CDR3 coding sequence is TGTGCCAGCAGCTTGACAGGGACGCATCAGCCCCAGCATTTT. Translating gives CASSLTGTHQPQHF.